The rows below give T cell receptor beta chains drawn from one sample of a study of patients and donors after allogeneic stem cell transplantation. MiXCR, applied by TCRdb to the RT-PCR reads, yields one record per CDR3 protein. The sample lists 920,000 or so distinct CDR3 sequences, 15% to 20% seen once, with roughly 6.4% in the top ten. Sequencing used blood, either unsorted or a sorted T cell fraction (not recorded which). These receptors originate from a human donor who was either an allogeneic HSCT recipient or a stem cell or donor lymphocyte infusion donor (not recorded which). It is not recorded whose cells these are; they may come from a transplant donor. CDR3s include the opening cysteine and the closing phenylalanine or tryptophan. A D gene is named only where the DNA matches it firmly. Expanded clones get a size class; other rows say once, few or many, or leave the size out.

j_call	v_call	clone_size	d_call	cdr3_aa	cdr3_nt
TRBJ1-6	TRBV4-3	-	TRBD1	CASSQVGGQGRNSPLHF	TGCGCCAGCAGCCAAGTTGGGGGACAGGGAAGAAATTCACCCCTCCACTTT
TRBJ2-7	TRBV25-1	-	-	CASSEYIDEQYF	TGTGCCAGCAGTGAATATATCGACGAGCAGTACTTC
TRBJ1-6	TRBV3-1	few	TRBD1	CASSPGTGSYNSPLHF	TGTGCCAGCAGCCCGGGGACAGGCTCCTATAATTCACCCCTCCACTTT
TRBJ2-2	TRBV2	few	TRBD2	CASSVPSGGNTGELFF	TGTGCCAGCAGTGTTCCTAGCGGGGGGAACACCGGGGAGCTGTTTTTT
TRBJ2-5	TRBV5-1	few	-	CASSLGAARDETQYF	TGCGCCAGCAGCTTGGGGGCGGCAAGGGATGAGACCCAGTACTTC
TRBJ2-7	TRBV4-3	-	TRBD1	CASSQDRGPPGVEQYF	TGCGCCAGCAGCCAAGACAGGGGGCCACCTGGGGTGGAGCAGTACTTC
TRBJ2-1	TRBV3-1	-	TRBD2	CASSQVPSGAYREQFF	TGTGCCAGCAGCCAAGTCCCTAGCGGGGCTTATCGGGAGCAGTTCTTC
TRBJ1-2	TRBV7-2	few	-	CASSLVVNRAGGYTF	TGTGCCAGCAGCTTAGTTGTAAACAGGGCGGGAGGCTACACCTTC
TRBJ2-7	TRBV12-3/TRBV12-4	many	-	CASSPHSLSYVQYF	TGTGCCAGCAGTCCACATTCGTTAAGCTACGTGCAGTACTTC
TRBJ2-1	TRBV29-1	few	-	CSVGPHEQFF	TGCAGCGTTGGGCCCCATGAGCAGTTCTTC
TRBJ1-2	TRBV6-6	few	-	CASSYTTSYGYTF	TGTGCCAGCAGTTACACGACCTCCTATGGCTACACCTTC
TRBJ1-5	TRBV5-1	many	-	CASSTYGQKDQPQHF	TGCGCCAGCAGCACTTACGGACAGAAAGATCAGCCCCAGCATTTT
TRBJ2-5	TRBV4-2	-	-	CASSQETAGTPQETQYF	TGTGCCAGCAGCCAAGAAACAGCAGGGACACCACAAGAGACCCAGTACTTC
TRBJ1-4	TRBV15	few	-	CATSPRRTENEKLFF	TGTGCCACCAGCCCCCGAAGGACAGAAAATGAAAAACTGTTTTTT
TRBJ2-1	TRBV5-6	-	TRBD2	CASSIGLAGANEQFF	TGTGCCAGCAGCATAGGACTAGCGGGAGCTAATGAGCAGTTCTTC
TRBJ1-2	TRBV18	few	TRBD1	CASSPLDRGAPGYTF	TGTGCCAGCTCACCTCTGGACAGGGGAGCTCCTGGCTACACCTTC
TRBJ1-3	TRBV12-3/TRBV12-4	many	-	CASMGQDSSGNTIYF	TGTGCCAGCATGGGGCAGGACAGCTCTGGAAACACCATATATTTT
TRBJ1-3	TRBV9	-	-	CASSLVENSGNTIYF	TGTGCCAGCAGCCTAGTGGAGAACTCTGGAAACACCATATATTTT